These 2 T cell receptor beta chains came from one sample sequenced in a study of blood T cell repertoires in COVID-19. Repertoires were generated with immunoSEQ multiplex PCR, while TCRdb's copy carries only in-frame clones and drops some. The table records over 350,000 clones, about 89% of them present only once. Sequenced sample: PBMCs or T cells enriched from blood (not recorded which). The receptors originated from a woman aged 35 to 49 who had been exposed to COVID-19.

The chain uses TRBV5-4 and TRBJ1-2; the D gene is possibly TRBD1 (5 bases). V lost 5 bases, J lost 8 bases, and 19 bases lay in between. There are 14 residues in the CDR3. Germline CDR1 and CDR2: SGHNT and YYREEE (reference sequence). CDR3 nucleotide sequence: TGTGCCAGCAGGAACTCGGGGGGATCGCAGGGCTACACCTTC. This gives the protein CASRNSGGSQGYTF.

In this sample, this clone turned up once. V and J are TRBV15 and TRBJ2-7; weak D call: TRBD1 (5 bases). V was cut by 0 bases and J by 4 bases, with 7 bases left in between. Per germline, CDR1 LNHNV and CDR2 YYDKDF (reference sequence). The CDR3 consists of 13 residues. The CDR3 region has the DNA TGTGCCACCAGCAGAGAGTCAGGGTACGAGCAGTACTTC. This sequence encodes CATSRESGYEQYF. Full variable domain (rest looked up from reference TRBV15 and TRBJ2-7): DAMVIQNPRYQVTQFGKPVTLSCSQTLNHNVMYWYQQKSSQAPKLLFHYYDKDFNNEADTPDNFQSRRPNTSFCFLDIRSPGLGDTAMYLCATSRESGYEQYFGPGTRLTVT.